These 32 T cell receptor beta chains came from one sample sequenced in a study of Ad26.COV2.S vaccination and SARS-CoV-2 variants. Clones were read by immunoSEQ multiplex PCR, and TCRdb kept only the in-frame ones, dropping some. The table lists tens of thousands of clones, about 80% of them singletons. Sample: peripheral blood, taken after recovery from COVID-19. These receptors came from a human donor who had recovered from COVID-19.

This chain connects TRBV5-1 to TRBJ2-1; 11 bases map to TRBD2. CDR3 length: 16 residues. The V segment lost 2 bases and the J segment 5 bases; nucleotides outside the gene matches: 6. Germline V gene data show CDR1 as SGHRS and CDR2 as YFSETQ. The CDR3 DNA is TGCGCCAGCAGCTTACTAGCGGGAGCTTCTGACAATGAGCAGTTCTTC. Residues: CASSLLAGASDNEQFF.

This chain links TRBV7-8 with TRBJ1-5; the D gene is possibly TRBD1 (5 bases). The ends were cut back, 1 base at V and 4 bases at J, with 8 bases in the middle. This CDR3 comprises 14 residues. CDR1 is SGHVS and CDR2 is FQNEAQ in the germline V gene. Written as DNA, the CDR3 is TGTGCCAGCAGCTTAGAGCGGACAAATCAGCCCCAGCATTTT. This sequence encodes CASSLERTNQPQHF.

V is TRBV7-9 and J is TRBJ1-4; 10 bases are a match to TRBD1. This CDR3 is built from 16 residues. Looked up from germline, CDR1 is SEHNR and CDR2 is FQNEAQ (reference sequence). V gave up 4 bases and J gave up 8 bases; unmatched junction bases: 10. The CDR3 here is CASSSIRDRGSEKLFF. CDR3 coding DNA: TGTGCCAGCAGCTCCATCAGGGACAGGGGCTCAGAAAAACTGTTTTTT.

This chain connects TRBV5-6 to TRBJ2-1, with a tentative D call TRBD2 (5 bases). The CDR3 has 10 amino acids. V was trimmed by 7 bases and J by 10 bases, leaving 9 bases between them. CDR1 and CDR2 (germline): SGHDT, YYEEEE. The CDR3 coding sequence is TGTGCCAGCGAGGGTGGGGAGCAGTTCTTC. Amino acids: CASEGGEQFF.

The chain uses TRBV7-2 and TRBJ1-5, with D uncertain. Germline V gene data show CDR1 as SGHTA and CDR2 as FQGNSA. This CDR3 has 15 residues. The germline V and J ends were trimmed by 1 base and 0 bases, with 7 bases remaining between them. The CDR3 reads CASSLVTNSNQPQHF. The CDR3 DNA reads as TGTGCCAGCAGCTTAGTCACTAATAGCAATCAGCCCCAGCATTTT.

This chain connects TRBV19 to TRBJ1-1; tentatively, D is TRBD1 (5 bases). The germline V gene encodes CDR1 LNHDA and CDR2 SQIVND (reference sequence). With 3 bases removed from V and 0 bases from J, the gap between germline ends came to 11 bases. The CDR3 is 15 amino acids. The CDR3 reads CASSIRGSLNTEAFF. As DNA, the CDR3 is TGTGCCAGTAGTATTAGGGGCAGCCTGAACACTGAAGCTTTCTTT.

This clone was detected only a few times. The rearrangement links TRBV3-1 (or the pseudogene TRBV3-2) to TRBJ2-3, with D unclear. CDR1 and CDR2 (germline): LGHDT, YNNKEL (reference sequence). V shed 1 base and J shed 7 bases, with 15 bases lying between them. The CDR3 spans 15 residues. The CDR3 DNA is TGTGCCAGCAGCCAAGTGGGGAAGGGCCTCAATACGCAGTATTTT. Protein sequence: CASSQVGKGLNTQYF.

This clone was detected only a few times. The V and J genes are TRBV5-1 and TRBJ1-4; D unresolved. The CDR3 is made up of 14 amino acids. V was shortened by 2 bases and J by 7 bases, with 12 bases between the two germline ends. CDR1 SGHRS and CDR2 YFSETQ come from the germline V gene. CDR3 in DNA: TGCGCCAGCAGCTTAGAGGGAGCGGGTGAAAAACTGTTTTTT. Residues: CASSLEGAGEKLFF.

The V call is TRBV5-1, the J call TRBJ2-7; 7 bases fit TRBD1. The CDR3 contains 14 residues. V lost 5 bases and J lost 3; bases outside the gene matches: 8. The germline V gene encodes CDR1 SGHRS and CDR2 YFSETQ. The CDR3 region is CASSIDREGYEQYF. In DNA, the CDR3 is TGCGCCAGCAGTATCGACAGGGAAGGCTACGAGCAGTACTTC.

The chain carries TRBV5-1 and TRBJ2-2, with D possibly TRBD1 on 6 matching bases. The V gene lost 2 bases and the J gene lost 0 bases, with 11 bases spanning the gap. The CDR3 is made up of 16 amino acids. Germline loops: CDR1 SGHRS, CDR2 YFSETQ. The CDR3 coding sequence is TGCGCCAGCAGCTTACAGGGCCCCGCGAACACCGGGGAGCTGTTTTTT. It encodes CASSLQGPANTGELFF.

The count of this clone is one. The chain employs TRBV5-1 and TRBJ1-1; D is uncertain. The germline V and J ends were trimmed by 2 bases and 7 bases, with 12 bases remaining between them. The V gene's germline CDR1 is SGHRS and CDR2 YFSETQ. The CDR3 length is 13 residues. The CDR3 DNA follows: TGCGCCAGCAGCTTAGTGAGAGCGGGTGAAGCTTTCTTT. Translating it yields CASSLVRAGEAFF.

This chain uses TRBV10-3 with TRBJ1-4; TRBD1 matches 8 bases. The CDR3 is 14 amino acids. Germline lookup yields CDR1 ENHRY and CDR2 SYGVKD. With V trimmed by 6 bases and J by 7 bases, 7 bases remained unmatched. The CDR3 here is CAIRSGTGPEKLFF. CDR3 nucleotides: TGTGCCATCAGATCCGGGACAGGTCCTGAAAAACTGTTTTTT.

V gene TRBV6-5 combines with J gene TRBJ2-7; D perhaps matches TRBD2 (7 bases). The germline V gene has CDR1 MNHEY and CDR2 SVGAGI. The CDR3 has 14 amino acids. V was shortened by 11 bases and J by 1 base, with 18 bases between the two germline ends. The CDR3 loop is CAAALGGQSYEQYF. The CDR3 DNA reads TGTGCCGCAGCTCTCGGGGGGCAATCCTACGAGCAGTACTTC.

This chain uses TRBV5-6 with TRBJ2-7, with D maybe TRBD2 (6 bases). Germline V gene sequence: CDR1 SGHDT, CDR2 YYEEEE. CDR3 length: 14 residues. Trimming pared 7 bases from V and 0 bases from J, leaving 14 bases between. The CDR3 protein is CASQTGLSSYEQYF. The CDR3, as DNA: TGTGCCAGCCAGACGGGACTGAGCTCCTACGAGCAGTACTTC.

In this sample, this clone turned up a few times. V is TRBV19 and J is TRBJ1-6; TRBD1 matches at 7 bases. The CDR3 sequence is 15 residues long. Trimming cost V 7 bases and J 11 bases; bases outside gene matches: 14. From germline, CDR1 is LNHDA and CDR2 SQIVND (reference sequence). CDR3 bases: TGTGCCAGTAAGACCGGCAGGGGGTCTCAGACACCCCTCCACTTT. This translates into CASKTGRGSQTPLHF.

CDR3 sequence reads: CATSDLSVGKETQYF. The CDR3 DNA reads TGTGCCACCAGTGATTTGAGTGTCGGAAAAGAGACCCAGTACTTC. This chain joins TRBV24-1 and TRBJ2-5, with no clear D. Germline-derived CDR1 and CDR2 are KGHDR and SFDVKD. The V end was cut by 0 bases, the J end by 3 bases, with 10 bases between. The CDR3 is made up of 15 amino acids.

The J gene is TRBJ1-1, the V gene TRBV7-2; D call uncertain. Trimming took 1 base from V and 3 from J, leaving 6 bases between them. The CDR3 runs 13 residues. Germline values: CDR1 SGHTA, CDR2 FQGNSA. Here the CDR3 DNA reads TGTGCCAGCAGCTTAGGTTTCTACACTGAAGCTTTCTTT. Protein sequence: CASSLGFYTEAFF.

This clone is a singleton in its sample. CDR3 bases: TGCAGTGCTAGTCTGGTAGATGGGGGGGCCAGCTCCTATAATTCACCCCTCCACTTT. Residues: CSASLVDGGASSYNSPLHF. The chain has TRBV20-1 and TRBJ1-6; D possibly corresponds to TRBD1 (6 bases). The CDR3 sequence is 19 residues long. Germline CDR1 and CDR2: DFQATT and SNEGSKA (reference sequence). Trimming shortened V by 3 bases and J by 0 bases, and 21 bases separated the two germline ends.

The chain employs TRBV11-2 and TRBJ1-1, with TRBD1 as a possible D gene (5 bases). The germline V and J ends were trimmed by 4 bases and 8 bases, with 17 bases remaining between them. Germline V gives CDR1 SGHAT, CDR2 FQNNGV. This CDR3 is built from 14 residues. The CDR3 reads CASSSVRGVREAFF. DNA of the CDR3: TGTGCCAGCAGCTCCGTCCGGGGGGTGAGGGAAGCTTTCTTT.

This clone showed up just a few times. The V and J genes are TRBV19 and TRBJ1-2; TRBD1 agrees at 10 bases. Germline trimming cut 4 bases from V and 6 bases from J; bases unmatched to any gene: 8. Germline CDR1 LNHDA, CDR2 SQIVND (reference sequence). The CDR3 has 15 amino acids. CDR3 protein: CASSTSGTGVDGYTF. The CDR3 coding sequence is TGTGCCAGTAGTACGTCCGGGACAGGGGTTGATGGCTACACCTTC.

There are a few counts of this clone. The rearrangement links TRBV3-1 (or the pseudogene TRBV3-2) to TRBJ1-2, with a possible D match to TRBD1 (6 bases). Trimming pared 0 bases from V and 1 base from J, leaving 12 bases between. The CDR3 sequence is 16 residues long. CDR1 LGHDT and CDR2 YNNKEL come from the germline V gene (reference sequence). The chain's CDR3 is CASSQDSGASNYGYTF. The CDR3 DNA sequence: TGTGCCAGCAGCCAAGATTCAGGGGCTAGTAACTATGGCTACACCTTC.

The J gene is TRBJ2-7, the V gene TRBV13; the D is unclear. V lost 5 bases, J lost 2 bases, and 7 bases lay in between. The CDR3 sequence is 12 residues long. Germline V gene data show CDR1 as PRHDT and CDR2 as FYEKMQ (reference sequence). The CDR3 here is CASSPNTYEQYF. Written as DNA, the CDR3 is TGTGCCAGCAGCCCCAACACCTACGAGCAGTACTTC.

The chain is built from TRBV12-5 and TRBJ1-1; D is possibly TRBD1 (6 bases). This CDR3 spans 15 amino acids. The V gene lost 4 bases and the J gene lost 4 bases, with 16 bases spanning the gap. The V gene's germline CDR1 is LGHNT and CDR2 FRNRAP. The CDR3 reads CASGSQGGTVTEAFF. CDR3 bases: TGTGCTAGTGGTTCACAGGGAGGAACGGTCACTGAAGCTTTCTTT.

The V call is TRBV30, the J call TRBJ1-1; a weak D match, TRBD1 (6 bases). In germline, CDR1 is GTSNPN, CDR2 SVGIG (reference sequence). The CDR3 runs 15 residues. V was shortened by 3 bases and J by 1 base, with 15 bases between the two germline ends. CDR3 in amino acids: CAWSKNPQGNTEAFF. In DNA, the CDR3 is TGTGCCTGGAGCAAAAATCCACAGGGGAACACTGAAGCTTTCTTT.

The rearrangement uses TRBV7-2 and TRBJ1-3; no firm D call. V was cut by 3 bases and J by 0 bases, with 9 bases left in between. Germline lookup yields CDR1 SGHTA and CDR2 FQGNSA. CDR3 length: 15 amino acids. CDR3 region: CASSFGGSSGNTIYF. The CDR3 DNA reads TGTGCCAGCAGCTTCGGTGGGAGCTCTGGAAACACCATATATTTT. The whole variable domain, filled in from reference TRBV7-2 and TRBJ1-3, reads GAGVSQSPSNKVTEKGKDVELRCDPISGHTALYWYRQSLGQGLEFLIYFQGNSAPDKSGLPSDRFSAERTGGSVSTLTIQRTQQEDSAVYLCASSFGGSSGNTIYFGEGSWLTVV.

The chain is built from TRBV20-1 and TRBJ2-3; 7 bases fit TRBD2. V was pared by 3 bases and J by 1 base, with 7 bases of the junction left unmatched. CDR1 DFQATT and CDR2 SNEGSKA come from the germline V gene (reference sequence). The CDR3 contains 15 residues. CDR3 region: CSASGGSGGTDTQYF. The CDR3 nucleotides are TGCAGTGCTAGTGGCGGGAGTGGTGGCACAGATACGCAGTATTTT.

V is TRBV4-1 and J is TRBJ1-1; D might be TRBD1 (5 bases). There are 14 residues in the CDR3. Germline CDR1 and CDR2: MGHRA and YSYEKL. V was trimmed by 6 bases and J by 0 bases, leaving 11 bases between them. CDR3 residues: CASRGVTVNTEAFF. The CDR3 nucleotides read TGCGCCAGCAGGGGGGTGACAGTGAACACTGAAGCTTTCTTT.

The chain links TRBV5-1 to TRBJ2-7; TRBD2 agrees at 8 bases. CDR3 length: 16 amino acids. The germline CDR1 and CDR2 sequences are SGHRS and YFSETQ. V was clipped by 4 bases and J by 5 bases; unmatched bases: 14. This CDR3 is CASSGIFSGKGNEQYF. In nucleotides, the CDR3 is TGCGCCAGCAGCGGGATTTTTAGCGGGAAGGGAAACGAGCAGTACTTC.

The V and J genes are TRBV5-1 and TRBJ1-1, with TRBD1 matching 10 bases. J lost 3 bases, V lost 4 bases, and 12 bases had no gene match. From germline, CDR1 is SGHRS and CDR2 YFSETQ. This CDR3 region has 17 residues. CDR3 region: CASSSIPGQGPDTEAFF. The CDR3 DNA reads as TGCGCCAGCAGCAGTATCCCGGGACAGGGGCCGGACACTGAAGCTTTCTTT.

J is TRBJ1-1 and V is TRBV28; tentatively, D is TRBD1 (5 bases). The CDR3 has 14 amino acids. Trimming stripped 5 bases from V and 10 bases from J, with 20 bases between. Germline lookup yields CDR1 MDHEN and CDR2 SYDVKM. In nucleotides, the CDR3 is TGTGCCAGCAGTCTCTACCAACGGACATCCGGAGCTTTCTTT. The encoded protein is CASSLYQRTSGAFF.

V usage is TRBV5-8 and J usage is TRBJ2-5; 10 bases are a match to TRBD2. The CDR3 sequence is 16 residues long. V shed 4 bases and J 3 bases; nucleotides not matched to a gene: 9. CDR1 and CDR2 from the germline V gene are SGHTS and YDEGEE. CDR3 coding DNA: TGTGCCAGCAGCATGGGACTAGCGAGCCTGGAAGAGACCCAGTACTTC. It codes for CASSMGLASLEETQYF.

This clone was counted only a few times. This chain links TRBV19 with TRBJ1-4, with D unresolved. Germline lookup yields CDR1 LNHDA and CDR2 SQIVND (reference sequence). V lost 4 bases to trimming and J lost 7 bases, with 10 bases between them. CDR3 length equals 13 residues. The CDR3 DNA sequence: TGTGCCAGTAGTAGTAGGGTGGCTGAAAAACTGTTTTTT. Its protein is CASSSRVAEKLFF. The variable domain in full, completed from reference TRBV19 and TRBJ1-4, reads DGGITQSPKYLFRKEGQNVTLSCEQNLNHDAMYWYRQDPGQGLRLIYYSQIVNDFQKGDIAEGYSVSREKKESFPLTVTSAQKNPTAFYLCASSSRVAEKLFFGSGTQLSVL.